The clone carrying this T cell receptor (beta chain) has more than one count but fewer than ten. The antigen is unknown. Profiled with immunoSEQ multiplex PCR; TCRdb holds only in-frame clones, not every one. Of around 28,000 clones in the sample, around 75% were seen once. The sample is drawn from a study of early stage breast cancer tumors. General study points: Tumors had about 2.6-fold higher T cell density than normal breast.

CDR1 is GTSNPN and CDR2 is SVGIG in the germline V gene (reference sequence). CDR3 length: 14 residues. The V end lost 1 base, the J end lost 3 bases, and 10 bases lay between the germline ends. The clonotype comes from a person in their twenties or thirties with breast cancer. The sequencing input was breast tumor tissue. V and J are TRBV30 and TRBJ1-5; D ambiguous. This CDR3 reads CAWSAASTNQPQHF. The CDR3 region has the DNA TGTGCCTGGAGTGCGGCGTCCACCAATCAGCCCCAGCATTTT.